A selection of T cell receptor beta chains follows, all from one sample in a study of cytomegalovirus exposure and HLA in healthy donors. The data were produced by immunoSEQ multiplex PCR, yet TCRdb's version contains in-frame clones alone and is incomplete. In the table there are about 120,000 clones, 15% to 17% of which are singletons. The sequenced material came from PBMCs. All receptors come from a woman aged 18-35 years in good health and CMV-seronegative. Both conserved end residues are part of each CDR3. Each record gives: CDR3 protein, CDR3 DNA, V gene, D gene, J gene, clone size. The D gene is left open where the match is weak. The size of a clone is reported for some rows only, either as once, few or many, or as a class for expanded clones.

CSASQPGTQYF TGCAGTGCTTCACAGCCCGGAACCCAGTACTTC TRBV20-1 . TRBJ2-5 few
CASSESERERGNQPQHF TGCGCCAGCAGTGAGTCGGAGAGGGAGCGGGGCAATCAGCCCCAGCATTTT TRBV10-1 . TRBJ1-5 few
CASRQGAGEQYF TGTGCCAGCAGGCAGGGGGCGGGCGAGCAGTACTTC TRBV2 TRBD1 TRBJ2-7 .
CASSLVGTSGYNEQFF TGTGCCAGCAGCTTGGTCGGGACTAGCGGTTACAATGAGCAGTTCTTC TRBV5-6 TRBD2 TRBJ2-1 few
CASSPPGQGPEQYF TGTGCCAGCAGCCCCCCGGGACAGGGTCCCGAGCAGTACTTC TRBV7-9 TRBD1 TRBJ2-7 few
CASSLLPLGTTYF TGCGCCAGCAGCCTCCTACCCCTAGGGACTACCTACTTC TRBV4-1 TRBD2 TRBJ2-7 few
CASNHSGRGMTDTQYF TGTGCCAGCAACCATTCGGGGAGGGGAATGACAGATACGCAGTATTTT TRBV12-1 . TRBJ2-3 few
CASSFEVGHEAFF TGTGCCAGCAGCTTTGAAGTGGGACATGAAGCTTTCTTT TRBV5-4 . TRBJ1-1 .
CATAKGAGNQPQHF TGTGCCACGGCGAAAGGGGCGGGCAATCAGCCCCAGCATTTT TRBV27 . TRBJ1-5 .
CASPKRLGGTSYEQYF TGTGCCAGCCCCAAAAGGCTAGGCGGTACCTCCTACGAGCAGTACTTC TRBV21-1 . TRBJ2-7 few
CASSLRGTYEQYF TGTGCCAGCAGCCTGAGGGGGACCTACGAGCAGTACTTC TRBV7-9 . TRBJ2-7 .
CASSQDCRGNQPQHF TGTGCCAGCAGCCAAGACTGCAGGGGTAATCAGCCCCAGCATTTT TRBV21-1 . TRBJ1-5 .
CASTPTGVDEQYF TGCGCCAGCACGCCGACAGGGGTGGACGAGCAGTACTTC TRBV5-1 TRBD1 TRBJ2-7 few
CASSSSSGRGGYGYTF TGTGCCAGCAGCTCTTCTTCAGGGAGAGGGGGCTATGGCTACACCTTC TRBV7-2 . TRBJ1-2 few
CASSPVLGIAGANVLTF TGTGCCAGCAGCCCCGTTCTAGGAATCGCTGGGGCCAACGTCCTGACTTTC TRBV25-1 . TRBJ2-6 .
CASSIEGAYNSPLHF TGTGCCAGTAGTATAGAGGGGGCGTATAATTCACCCCTCCACTTT TRBV19 . TRBJ1-6 .
CSVALGAASGNTIYF TGCAGCGTTGCACTTGGGGCAGCCTCTGGAAACACCATATATTTT TRBV29-1 . TRBJ1-3 few
CASSSYGKTWETQYF TGCGCCAGCAGCTCGTACGGGAAGACCTGGGAGACCCAGTACTTC TRBV5-1 . TRBJ2-5 .
CASSESSGRAGETQYF TGTGCCAGCAGTGAAAGTAGCGGGAGGGCCGGTGAGACCCAGTACTTC TRBV6-1 TRBD2 TRBJ2-5 few
CASSLGPKRAGELFF TGTGCCAGCAGCTTAGGTCCTAAGAGGGCCGGGGAGCTGTTTTTT TRBV7-7 . TRBJ2-2 .
CASSLTSGGEQFF TGTGCCAGCAGCTTGACTAGCGGGGGTGAGCAGTTCTTC TRBV7-9 TRBD2 TRBJ2-1 few
CASSEFRGTDTQYF TGTGCCAGTAGTGAGTTCCGCGGCACAGATACGCAGTATTTT TRBV19 . TRBJ2-3 few
CASRNRGLPEAFF TGTGCCAGCAGAAATCGGGGGTTACCTGAAGCTTTCTTT TRBV7-9 . TRBJ1-1 few
CAISSTDFSSYEQYF TGTGCCATCAGCAGTACGGACTTCTCGAGCTACGAGCAGTACTTC TRBV10-3 . TRBJ2-7 .
CASSSRTGRTDTQYF TGTGCCAGCAGCTCAAGGACAGGGAGGACAGATACGCAGTATTTT TRBV13 TRBD1 TRBJ2-3 .
CASSYRGGAGNEQFF TGTGCCAGCAGTTACAGGGGAGGGGCGGGTAATGAGCAGTTCTTC TRBV6-6 TRBD2 TRBJ2-1 few
CASSLEGTRVDEQFF TGTGCCAGCAGCTTGGAAGGGACTAGGGTTGATGAGCAGTTCTTC TRBV5-4 TRBD2 TRBJ2-1 few
CAWGQPATEALF TGTGCCTGGGGGCAGCCGGCCACTGAAGCTCTCTTT TRBV30 . TRBJ1-1 few
CAWSVPGQGSYEQYF TGTGCCTGGAGTGTACCCGGACAGGGCTCCTACGAGCAGTACTTC TRBV30 TRBD1 TRBJ2-7 few
CASSQDRSKTYNEQFF TGCGCCAGCAGCCAAGATCGGAGTAAGACCTACAATGAGCAGTTCTTC TRBV4-1 . TRBJ2-1 few
CASTPGLAGIYYNEQFF TGTGCCAGCACCCCAGGACTAGCGGGGATCTACTACAATGAGCAGTTCTTC TRBV5-8 TRBD2 TRBJ2-1 few
CASGFNQPQHF TGTGCCAGTGGCTTCAATCAGCCCCAGCATTTT TRBV19 . TRBJ1-5 .
CASSLGQGAGTGELFF TGTGCCAGCAGTTTAGGGCAGGGGGCGGGGACCGGGGAGCTGTTTTTT TRBV28 TRBD1 TRBJ2-2 few
CASSLGRGNENSPLHF TGTGCCAGCAGTTTAGGCCGGGGGAACGAGAATTCACCCCTCCACTTT TRBV27 . TRBJ1-6 many